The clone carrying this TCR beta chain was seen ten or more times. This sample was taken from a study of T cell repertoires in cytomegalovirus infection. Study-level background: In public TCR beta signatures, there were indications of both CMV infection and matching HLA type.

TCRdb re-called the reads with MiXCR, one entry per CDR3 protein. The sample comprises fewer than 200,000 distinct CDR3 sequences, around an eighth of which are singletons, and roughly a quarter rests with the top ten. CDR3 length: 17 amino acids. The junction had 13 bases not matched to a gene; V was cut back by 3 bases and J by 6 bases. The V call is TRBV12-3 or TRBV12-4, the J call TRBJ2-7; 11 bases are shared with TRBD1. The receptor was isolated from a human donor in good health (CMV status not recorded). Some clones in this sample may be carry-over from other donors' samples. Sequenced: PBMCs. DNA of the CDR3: TGTGCCAGCAGTTTTTTTCTCGGGGGACAGGGGGATCGCGAGCAGTACTTC. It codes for CASSFFLGGQGDREQYF.